This T cell receptor (beta chain) comes out of a study of T-cell reconstitution after alpha-beta-depleted transplantation in children. Unique molecular identifiers were incorporated during preparation of the TCRbeta library. MiXCR, applied by TCRdb to the PCR reads, yields one record per CDR3 protein. The sample lists more than 300,000 distinct CDR3 sequences; around 16% were seen once. Study conclusions and caveats: The main origin of T-cell counts and diversity one year after transplant was newly produced T cells. Recipient T cells and thymic progenitors that survived were the source of the high TCRbeta diversity seen at day 60 in some patients. Reportedly, alpha-beta T cells present about two months post-transplant originated from several hundred expanded clones of graft origin.

CDR1 is MGHDK and CDR2 is SYGVNS in the germline V gene. The CDR3 runs to 14 residues. The V end was cut by 2 bases, the J end by 4 bases, with 11 bases between. This clonotype has a count of ten or more. Its antigen is currently unknown. The material sequenced was PBMCs, mostly from graft donor cells, taken 360 days after TCRalphabeta/CD19-depleted stem cell transplant. The TCR sequence derives from a male patient aged 2 to 10 who had a stem cell transplant for acute lymphoblastic leukemia, so the T cells may come from the graft donor. The rearrangement joins TRBV25-1 to TRBJ1-2, with D perhaps TRBD1 (5 bases). The CDR3 is CASSEGQGLYGYTF. The CDR3 bases are TGTGCCAGCAGTGAAGGGCAGGGTCTCTATGGCTACACCTTC.